The T cell receptor beta chain described here comes from a study of early T cells in non-severe SARS-CoV-2 infection. CDR1 SGHRS and CDR2 YFSETQ come from the germline V gene. V was clipped by 5 bases and J by 0 bases, with 14 bases between them. CDR3 length: 16 residues. General study points: Anti-spike CD8 responses were favored in VDJdb matching, and private and CD4 specificities were missed.

Using its own MiXCR run on the 5' RACE reads, TCRdb lists one record per CDR3 protein. The data show approximately 39,000 distinct CDR3 sequences, with about 9.3% seen just once and roughly 12% held by the top ten. Comment on this clonotype: What it binds is not known.

This receptor was identified in an adult who was a healthcare worker with PCR-confirmed SARS-CoV-2 infection or an uninfected control (not recorded which). Material for sequencing was whole blood. This chain uses TRBV5-1 with TRBJ1-4; weak D call: TRBD1 (5 bases). For the CDR3, the DNA is TGCGCCAGCAGGGTAGGGACGATGGCAACTAATGAAAAACTGTTTTTT. As protein: CASRVGTMATNEKLFF.